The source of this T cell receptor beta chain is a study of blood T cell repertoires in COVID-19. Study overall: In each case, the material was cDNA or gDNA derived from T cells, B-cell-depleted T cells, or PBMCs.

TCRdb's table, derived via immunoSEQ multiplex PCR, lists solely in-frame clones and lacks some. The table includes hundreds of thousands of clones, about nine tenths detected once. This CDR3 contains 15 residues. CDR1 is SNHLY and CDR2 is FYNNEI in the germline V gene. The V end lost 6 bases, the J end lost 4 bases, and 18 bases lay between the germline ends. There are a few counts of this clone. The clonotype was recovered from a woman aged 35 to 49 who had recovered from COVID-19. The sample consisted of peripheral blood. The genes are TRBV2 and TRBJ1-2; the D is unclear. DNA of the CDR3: TGTGCCAGCAGAACGGGGTGGGCGAGCGGCTATGGCTACACCTTC. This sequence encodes CASRTGWASGYGYTF.